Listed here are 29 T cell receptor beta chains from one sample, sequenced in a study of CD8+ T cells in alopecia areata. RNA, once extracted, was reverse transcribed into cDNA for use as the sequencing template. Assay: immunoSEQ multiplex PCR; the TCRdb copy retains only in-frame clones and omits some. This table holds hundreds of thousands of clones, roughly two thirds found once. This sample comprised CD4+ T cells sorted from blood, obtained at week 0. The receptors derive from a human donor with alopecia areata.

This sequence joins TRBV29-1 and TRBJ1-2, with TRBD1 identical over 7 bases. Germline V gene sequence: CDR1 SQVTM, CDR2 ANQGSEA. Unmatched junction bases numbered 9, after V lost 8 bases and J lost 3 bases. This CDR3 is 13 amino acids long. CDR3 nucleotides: TGCAGCTCCAGACAGGGCTCAGACTATGGCTACACCTTC. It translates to CSSRQGSDYGYTF.

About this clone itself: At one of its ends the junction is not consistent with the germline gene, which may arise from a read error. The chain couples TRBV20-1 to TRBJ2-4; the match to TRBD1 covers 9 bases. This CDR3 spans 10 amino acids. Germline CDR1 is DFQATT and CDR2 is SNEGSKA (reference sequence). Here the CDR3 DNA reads TGCAGTGCAGGGACAGGGAGGCCGGTCTTC. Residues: CSAGTGRPVF.

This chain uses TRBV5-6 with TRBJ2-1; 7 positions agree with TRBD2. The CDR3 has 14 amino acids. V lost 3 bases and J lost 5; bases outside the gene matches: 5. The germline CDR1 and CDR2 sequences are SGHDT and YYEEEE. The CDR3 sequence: CASSWGLRDNEQFF. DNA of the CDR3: TGTGCCAGCAGCTGGGGACTACGGGACAATGAGCAGTTCTTC. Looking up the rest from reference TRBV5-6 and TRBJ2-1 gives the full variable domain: DAGVTQSPTHLIKTRGQQVTLRCSPKSGHDTVSWYQQALGQGPQFIFQYYEEEERQRGNFPDRFSGHQFPNYSSELNVNALLLGDSALYLCASSWGLRDNEQFFGPGTRLTVL.

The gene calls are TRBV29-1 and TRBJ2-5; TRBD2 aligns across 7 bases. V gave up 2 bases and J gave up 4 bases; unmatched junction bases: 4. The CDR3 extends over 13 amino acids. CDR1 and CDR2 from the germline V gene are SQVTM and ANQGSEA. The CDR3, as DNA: TGCAGCGTTGAAAAGCGGGGTGGAGAGACCCAGTACTTC. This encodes CSVEKRGGETQYF.

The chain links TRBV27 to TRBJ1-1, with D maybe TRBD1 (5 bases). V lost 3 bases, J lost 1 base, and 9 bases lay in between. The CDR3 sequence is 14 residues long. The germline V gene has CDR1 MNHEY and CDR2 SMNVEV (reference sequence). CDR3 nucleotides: TGTGCCAGCAGTTTTCAACAGGAGAACACTGAAGCTTTCTTT. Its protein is CASSFQQENTEAFF.

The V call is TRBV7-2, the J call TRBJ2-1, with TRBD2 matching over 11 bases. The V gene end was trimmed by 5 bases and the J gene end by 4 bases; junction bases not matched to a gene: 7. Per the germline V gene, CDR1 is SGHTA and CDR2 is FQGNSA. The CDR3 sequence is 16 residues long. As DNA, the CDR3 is TGTGCCAGCAGCCCTAGCGGGGGGTTTAAATACAATGAGCAGTTCTTC. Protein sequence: CASSPSGGFKYNEQFF.

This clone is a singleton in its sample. CDR3 protein: CASSPRASYNSPLHF. CDR3 sequence (DNA): TGTGCCAGCTCACCAAGAGCTTCCTATAATTCACCCCTCCACTTT. The rearrangement links TRBV18 to TRBJ1-6; D not certain. Trimming pared 2 bases from V and 1 base from J, leaving 6 bases between. This CDR3 is 15 amino acids long. Germline V gene sequence: CDR1 KGHSH, CDR2 LQKENI.

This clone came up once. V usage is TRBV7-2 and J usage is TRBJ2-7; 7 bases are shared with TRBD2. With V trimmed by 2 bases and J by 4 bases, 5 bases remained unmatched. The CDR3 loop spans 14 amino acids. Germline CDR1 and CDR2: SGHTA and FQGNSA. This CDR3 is CASSLSRGEYEQYF. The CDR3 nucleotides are TGTGCCAGCAGCTTATCCCGGGGGGAATACGAGCAGTACTTC.

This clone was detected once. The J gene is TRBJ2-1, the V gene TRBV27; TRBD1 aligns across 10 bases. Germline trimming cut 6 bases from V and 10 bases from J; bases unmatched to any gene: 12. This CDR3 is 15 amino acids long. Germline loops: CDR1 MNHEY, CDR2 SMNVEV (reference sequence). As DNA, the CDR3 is TGTGCCAGCAGGGGACAGGGGATTCCCTACAGCGAGCAGTTCTTC. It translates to CASRGQGIPYSEQFF.

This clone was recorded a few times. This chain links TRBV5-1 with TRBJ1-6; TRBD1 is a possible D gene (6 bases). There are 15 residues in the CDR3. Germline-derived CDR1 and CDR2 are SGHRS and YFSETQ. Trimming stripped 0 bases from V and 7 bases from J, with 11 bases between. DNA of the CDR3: TGCGCCAGCAGCTTGGCAGGGGATACGAATTCACCCCTCCACTTT. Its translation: CASSLAGDTNSPLHF.

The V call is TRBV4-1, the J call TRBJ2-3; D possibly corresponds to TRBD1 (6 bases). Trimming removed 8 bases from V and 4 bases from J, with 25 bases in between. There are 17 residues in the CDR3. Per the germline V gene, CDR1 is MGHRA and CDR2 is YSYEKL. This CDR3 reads CASGWRSRGGWPDTQYF. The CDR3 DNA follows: TGCGCCAGCGGCTGGCGGTCCAGGGGCGGATGGCCAGATACGCAGTATTTT.

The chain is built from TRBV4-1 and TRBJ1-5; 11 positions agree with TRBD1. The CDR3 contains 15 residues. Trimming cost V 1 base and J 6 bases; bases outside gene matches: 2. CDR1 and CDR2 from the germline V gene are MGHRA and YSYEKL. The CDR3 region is CASSQVGTGGQPQHF. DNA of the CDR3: TGCGCCAGCAGCCAAGTCGGGACAGGGGGTCAGCCCCAGCATTTT.

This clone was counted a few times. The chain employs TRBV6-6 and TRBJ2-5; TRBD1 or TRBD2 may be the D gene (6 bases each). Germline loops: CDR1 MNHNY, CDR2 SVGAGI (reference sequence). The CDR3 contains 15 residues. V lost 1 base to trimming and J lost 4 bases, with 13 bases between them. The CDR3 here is CASSYWGALGETQYF. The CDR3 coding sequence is TGTGCCAGCAGTTACTGGGGGGCCCTGGGAGAGACCCAGTACTTC.

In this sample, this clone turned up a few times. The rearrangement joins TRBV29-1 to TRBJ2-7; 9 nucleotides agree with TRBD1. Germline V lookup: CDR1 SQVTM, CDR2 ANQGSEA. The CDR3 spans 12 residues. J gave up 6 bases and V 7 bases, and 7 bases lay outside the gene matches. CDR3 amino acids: CSASTGGVEQYF. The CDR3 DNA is TGCAGCGCCTCGACAGGGGGAGTCGAGCAGTACTTC.

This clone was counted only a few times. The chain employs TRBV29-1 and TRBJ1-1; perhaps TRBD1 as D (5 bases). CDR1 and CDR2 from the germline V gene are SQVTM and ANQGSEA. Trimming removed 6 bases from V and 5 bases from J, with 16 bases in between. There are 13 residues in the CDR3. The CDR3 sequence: CSVQQVPSTEAFF. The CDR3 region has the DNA TGCAGCGTACAACAGGTCCCATCGACTGAAGCTTTCTTT.

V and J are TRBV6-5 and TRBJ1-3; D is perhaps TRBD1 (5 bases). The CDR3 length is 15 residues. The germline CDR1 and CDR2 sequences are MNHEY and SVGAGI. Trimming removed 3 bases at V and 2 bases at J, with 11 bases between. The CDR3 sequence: CASSYTTAAGNTIYF. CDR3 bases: TGTGCCAGCAGTTATACGACAGCGGCTGGAAACACCATATATTTT.

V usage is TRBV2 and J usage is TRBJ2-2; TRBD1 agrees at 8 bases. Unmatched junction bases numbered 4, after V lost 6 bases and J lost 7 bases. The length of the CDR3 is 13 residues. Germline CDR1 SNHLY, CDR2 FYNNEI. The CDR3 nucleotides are TGTGCCAGCAGGGACAGGGCGAACGGGGAGCTGTTTTTT. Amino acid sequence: CASRDRANGELFF.

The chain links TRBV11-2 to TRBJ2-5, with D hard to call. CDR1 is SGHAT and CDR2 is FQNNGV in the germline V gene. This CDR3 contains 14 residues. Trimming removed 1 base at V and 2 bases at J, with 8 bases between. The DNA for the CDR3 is TGTGCCAGCAGCTTAGCGGGCCAACAAGAGACCCAGTACTTC. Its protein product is CASSLAGQQETQYF.

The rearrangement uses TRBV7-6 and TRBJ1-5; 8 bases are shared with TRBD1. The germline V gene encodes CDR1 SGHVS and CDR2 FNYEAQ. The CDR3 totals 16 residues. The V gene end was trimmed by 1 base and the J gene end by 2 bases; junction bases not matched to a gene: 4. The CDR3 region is CASSLGTGRGNQPQHF. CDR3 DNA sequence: TGTGCCAGCAGCTTAGGGACAGGGCGAGGCAATCAGCCCCAGCATTTT. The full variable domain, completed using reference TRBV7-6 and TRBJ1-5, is GAGVSQSPRYKVTKRGQDVALRCDPISGHVSLYWYRQALGQGPEFLTYFNYEAQQDKSGLPNDRFSAERPEGSISTLTIQRTEQRDSAMYRCASSLGTGRGNQPQHFGDGTRLSIL.

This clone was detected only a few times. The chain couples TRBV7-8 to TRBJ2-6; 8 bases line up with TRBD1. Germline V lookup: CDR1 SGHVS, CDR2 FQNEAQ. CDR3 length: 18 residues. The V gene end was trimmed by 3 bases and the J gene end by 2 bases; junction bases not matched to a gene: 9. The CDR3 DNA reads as TGTGCCAGCAGCTTGACCGGGACAGGCCTCACTGGGGCCAACGTCCTGACTTTC. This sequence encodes CASSLTGTGLTGANVLTF. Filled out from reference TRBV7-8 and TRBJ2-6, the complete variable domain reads GAGVSQSPRYKVAKRGQDVALRCDPISGHVSLFWYQQALGQGPEFLTYFQNEAQLDKSGLPSDRFFAERPEGSVSTLKIQRTQQEDSAVYLCASSLTGTGLTGANVLTFGAGSRLTVL.

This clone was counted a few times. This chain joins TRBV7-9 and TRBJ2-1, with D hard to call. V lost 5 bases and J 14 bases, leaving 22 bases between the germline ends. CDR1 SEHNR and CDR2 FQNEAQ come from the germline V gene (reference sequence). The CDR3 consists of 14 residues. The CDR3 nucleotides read TGTGCCAGCAGCAAAAGTCAGATAGGGATTTTTAAGTTCTTC. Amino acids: CASSKSQIGIFKFF. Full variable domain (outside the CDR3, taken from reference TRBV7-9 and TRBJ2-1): DTGVSQNPRHKITKRGQNVTFRCDPISEHNRLYWYRQTLGQGPEFLTYFQNEAQLEKSRLLSDRFSAERPKGSFSTLEIQRTEQGDSAMYLCASSKSQIGIFKFFGPGTRLTVL.

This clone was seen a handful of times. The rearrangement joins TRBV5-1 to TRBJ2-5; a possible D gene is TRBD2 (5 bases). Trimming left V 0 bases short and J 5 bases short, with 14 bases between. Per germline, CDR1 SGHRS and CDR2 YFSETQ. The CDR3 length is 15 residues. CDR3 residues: CASSLESSRSETQYF. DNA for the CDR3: TGCGCCAGCAGCTTGGAGTCTAGCCGGTCGGAGACCCAGTACTTC.

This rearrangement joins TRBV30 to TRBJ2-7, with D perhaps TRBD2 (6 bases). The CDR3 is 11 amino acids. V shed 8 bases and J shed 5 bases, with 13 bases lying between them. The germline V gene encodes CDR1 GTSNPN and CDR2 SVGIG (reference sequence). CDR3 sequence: CARGIGDEQYF. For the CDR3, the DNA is TGTGCCCGGGGGATAGGCGACGAGCAGTACTTC.

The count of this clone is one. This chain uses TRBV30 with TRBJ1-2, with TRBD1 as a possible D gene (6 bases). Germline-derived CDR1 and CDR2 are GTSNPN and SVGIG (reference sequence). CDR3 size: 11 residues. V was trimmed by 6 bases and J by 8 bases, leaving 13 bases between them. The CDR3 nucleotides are TGTGCCTGCTCTGGGGGACACGGCTACACCTTC. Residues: CACSGGHGYTF.

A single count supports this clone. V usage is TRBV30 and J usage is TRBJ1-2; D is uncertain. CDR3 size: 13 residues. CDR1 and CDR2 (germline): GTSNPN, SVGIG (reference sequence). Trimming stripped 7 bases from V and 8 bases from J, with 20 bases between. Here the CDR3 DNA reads TGTGCCTACCAGGAGCAGTGGGAAGGCGGCTACACCTTC. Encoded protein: CAYQEQWEGGYTF.

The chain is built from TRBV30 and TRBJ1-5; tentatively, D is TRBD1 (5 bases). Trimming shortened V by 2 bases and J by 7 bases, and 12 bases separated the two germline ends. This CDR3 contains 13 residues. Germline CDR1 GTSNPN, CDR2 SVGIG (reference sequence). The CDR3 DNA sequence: TGTGCCTGGAGTTTCGGGGGAGGACAGCCCCAGCATTTT. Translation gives CAWSFGGGQPQHF.

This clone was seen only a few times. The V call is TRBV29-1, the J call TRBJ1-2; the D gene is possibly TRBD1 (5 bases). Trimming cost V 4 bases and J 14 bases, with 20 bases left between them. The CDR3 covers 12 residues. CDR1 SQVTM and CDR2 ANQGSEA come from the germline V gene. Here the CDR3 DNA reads TGCAGCGTTGCTCCCCCTGGCCAGGGAGGGACCTTC. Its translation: CSVAPPGQGGTF.

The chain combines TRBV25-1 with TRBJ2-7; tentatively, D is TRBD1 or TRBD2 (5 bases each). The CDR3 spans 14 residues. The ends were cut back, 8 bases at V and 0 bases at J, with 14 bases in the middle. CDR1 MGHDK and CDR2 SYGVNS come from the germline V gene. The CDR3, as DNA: TGTGCCAGCGGCCTGCCAGGGAGCTCCTACGAGCAGTACTTC. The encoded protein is CASGLPGSSYEQYF.

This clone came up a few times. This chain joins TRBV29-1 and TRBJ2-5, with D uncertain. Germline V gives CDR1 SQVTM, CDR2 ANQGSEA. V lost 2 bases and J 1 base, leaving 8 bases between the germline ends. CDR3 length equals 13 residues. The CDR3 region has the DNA TGCAGCGTTGAAAGTGGGGTCCAAGAGACCCAGTACTTC. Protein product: CSVESGVQETQYF.